Listed below are T cell receptor beta chains from one sample, sequenced in a study of blood T cells in healthy people across ages. TCRdb re-called the 5' RACE reads through MiXCR, storing one row per CDR3 protein. The table has over 1,200,000 distinct CDR3 sequences, approximately 59% seen once. The sequencing input was blood. The source is a man younger than 35 in good health. Both conserved end residues are part of each CDR3. D genes are given only for firm matches. Clone size is given for some rows only: seen once, a few or many times, or a class if the clone is expanded.

j_call	d_call	clone_size	v_call	cdr3_aa	cdr3_nt
TRBJ1-2	.	.	TRBV6-1	CASSVVLGDPIYGYTF	TGTGCCAGCAGTGTTGTTCTCGGAGACCCGATCTATGGCTACACCTTC
TRBJ2-3	.	many	TRBV4-1	CASSQGITDTQYF	TGCGCCAGCAGCCAAGGAATCACAGATACGCAGTATTTT
TRBJ2-1	TRBD2	.	TRBV12-3/TRBV12-4	CASSLRAGGRNEQFF	TGTGCCAGCAGTTTGCGTGCGGGGGGGCGCAATGAGCAGTTCTTC
TRBJ2-3	TRBD1	few	TRBV29-1	CSVTGQGDPDTQYF	TGCAGCGTGACGGGACAGGGGGACCCAGATACGCAGTATTTT
TRBJ2-2	TRBD1	.	TRBV3-1	CASSPQTGGTGELFF	TGTGCCAGCAGCCCCCAGACAGGGGGCACCGGGGAGCTGTTTTTT
TRBJ2-6	TRBD1	.	TRBV6-2/TRBV6-3	CASTHGTGTGANVLTF	TGTGCCAGCACCCACGGGACAGGGACTGGGGCCAACGTCCTGACTTTC
TRBJ1-4	.	.	TRBV4-1	CASSLAPNEKLFF	TGCGCCAGCAGCCTGGCCCCTAATGAAAAACTGTTTTTT
TRBJ2-1	.	.	TRBV10-3	CATLDGGIPGNEQFF	TGTGCCACCTTAGACGGCGGGATCCCCGGGAATGAGCAGTTCTTC
TRBJ2-3	.	.	TRBV11-2	CASSLEGPGRTDTQYF	TGTGCCAGCAGCTTAGAAGGCCCCGGACGAACAGATACGCAGTATTTT
TRBJ2-7	.	.	TRBV20-1	CSAREYAGLPSEQYF	TGCAGTGCTAGGGAGTATGCGGGCTTACCGTCCGAGCAGTACTTC
TRBJ2-7	TRBD2	once	TRBV5-1	CASSSPGLAGRSSYNEQYF	TGCGCCAGCAGCTCGCCGGGACTAGCGGGGAGGAGCTCCTACAATGAGCAGTACTTC
TRBJ2-1	TRBD2	.	TRBV6-1	CASSEGTSGSIDNEQFF	TGTGCCAGCAGTGAGGGGACTAGCGGGAGTATCGACAATGAGCAGTTCTTC
TRBJ2-1	.	.	TRBV20-1	CSAGVREQFF	TGCAGTGCTGGGGTCAGGGAGCAGTTCTTC
TRBJ2-7	.	.	TRBV4-1	CASSQVGKLPSEQYF	TGCGCCAGCAGCCAAGTCGGGAAACTGCCGAGCGAGCAGTACTTC
TRBJ2-6	TRBD2	.	TRBV13	CASRGLAGDSGANVLTF	TGTGCCAGCAGAGGACTAGCGGGGGACTCTGGGGCCAACGTCCTGACTTTC
TRBJ2-1	TRBD2	.	TRBV20-1	CSARIGGTYNEQFF	TGCAGTGCTAGAATCGGGGGGACCTACAATGAGCAGTTCTTC
TRBJ1-5	.	.	TRBV7-2	CASSSVIGESQPQHF	TGTGCCAGCAGCTCCGTTATTGGTGAGAGTCAGCCCCAGCATTTT
TRBJ2-6	.	.	TRBV29-1	CSVVGTKSSGANVLTF	TGCAGCGTTGTCGGAACAAAGAGCTCTGGGGCCAACGTCCTGACTTTC
TRBJ2-6	.	once	TRBV4-2	CASSQDGNSGANVLTF	TGTGCCAGCAGCCAAGACGGGAACTCTGGGGCCAACGTCCTGACTTTC
TRBJ2-7	TRBD1	few	TRBV20-1	CSAPGQGATGPGYEQYF	TGCAGTGCTCCCGGGCAGGGGGCAACAGGGCCGGGCTACGAGCAGTACTTC
TRBJ2-3	TRBD2	few	TRBV20-1	CSARDPLAGETTDTQYF	TGCAGTGCTAGAGATCCCCTAGCGGGAGAAACGACAGATACGCAGTATTTT
TRBJ2-3	.	once	TRBV12-3/TRBV12-4	CASRSGGGGGTDTQYF	TGTGCCAGCAGATCAGGGGGAGGCGGGGGCACAGATACGCAGTATTTT
TRBJ2-3	TRBD2	.	TRBV6-2/TRBV6-3	CASSASGGASEDTQYF	TGTGCCAGCAGTGCTAGCGGGGGGGCAAGCGAAGATACGCAGTATTTT
TRBJ2-5	.	few	TRBV29-1	CSVEDRVPGETQYF	TGCAGCGTTGAAGATCGAGTGCCTGGGGAGACCCAGTACTTC
TRBJ1-2	.	few	TRBV10-3	CAVRDTQTGYGYTF	TGTGCCGTCCGAGACACCCAAACGGGGTATGGCTACACCTTC
TRBJ2-1	TRBD1	many	TRBV4-1	CASSQTGGSYNEQFF	TGCGCCAGCAGCCAAACAGGGGGCTCCTACAATGAGCAGTTCTTC
TRBJ2-3	.	.	TRBV4-2	CASSQTTSTDTQYF	TGTGCCAGCAGCCAAACAACCTCCACAGATACGCAGTATTTT
TRBJ1-2	TRBD1	few	TRBV29-1	CSVPGTGLEYGYTF	TGCAGCGTCCCCGGGACAGGGCTTGAATATGGCTACACCTTC
TRBJ1-4	.	.	TRBV2	CASSPTEYTNERLFF	TGTGCCAGCAGTCCGACCGAGTACACGAATGAAAGACTGTTTTTT
TRBJ2-3	TRBD1	.	TRBV6-1	CASSEVGQGGATQYF	TGTGCCAGCAGTGAAGTGGGACAGGGCGGAGCTACGCAGTATTTT
TRBJ2-1	TRBD2	.	TRBV20-1	CSASGRATCEQFF	TGCAGTGCTAGCGGGAGGGCCACTTGTGAGCAGTTCTTC
TRBJ2-5	.	few	TRBV6-2/TRBV6-3	CASSYQLEETQYF	TGTGCCAGCAGTTACCAACTTGAAGAGACCCAGTACTTC
TRBJ2-1	.	.	TRBV3-1	CASSREVMSSYNEQFF	TGTGCCAGCAGCCGAGAGGTAATGAGCTCCTACAATGAGCAGTTCTTC
TRBJ1-5	TRBD1	.	TRBV4-1	CASSRQPGQGPQPQHF	TGCGCCAGCAGCCGCCAACCGGGACAGGGCCCTCAGCCCCAGCATTTT
TRBJ1-2	.	few	TRBV15	CATSSLQLGHPIYGYTF	TGTGCCACCAGCAGTCTTCAACTGGGCCACCCGATCTATGGCTACACCTTC
TRBJ2-7	.	few	TRBV9	CASSPQPGIYEQYF	TGTGCCAGCAGCCCACAGCCGGGGATCTACGAGCAGTACTTC
TRBJ2-1	.	few	TRBV29-1	CSVADGPNEQFF	TGCAGCGTTGCGGACGGTCCCAATGAGCAGTTCTTC
TRBJ1-5	.	.	TRBV12-3/TRBV12-4	CASSLWSQPQHF	TGTGCCAGCAGTTTATGGAGTCAGCCCCAGCATTTT
TRBJ2-7	.	.	TRBV11-2	CASSLDGGLAYEQYF	TGTGCCAGCAGCTTAGATGGAGGACTTGCCTACGAGCAGTACTTC
TRBJ2-7	.	.	TRBV10-1	CASSEGTGEQYF	TGCGCCAGCAGTGAGGGGACGGGAGAGCAGTACTTC
TRBJ2-7	.	few	TRBV7-9	CASSLSPGPSDPYEQYF	TGTGCCAGCAGCCTAAGCCCGGGTCCTTCTGACCCCTACGAGCAGTACTTC
TRBJ2-7	.	.	TRBV15	CATSRDFDIYSGYEQYF	TGTGCCACCAGCAGAGATTTTGACATCTACTCGGGCTACGAGCAGTACTTC
TRBJ2-7	.	.	TRBV20-1	CSARDVLSYEQYF	TGCAGTGCGCGGGACGTCCTCTCCTACGAGCAGTACTTC
TRBJ2-1	.	.	TRBV27	CASSRTRVSSVQGGIHNEQFF	TGTGCCAGCAGTCGAACCCGGGTTTCAAGCGTGCAGGGTGGGATCCACAATGAGCAGTTCTTC
TRBJ2-5	TRBD2	.	TRBV7-2	CASSLDPSGVQETQYF	TGTGCCAGCAGCTTAGACCCTAGCGGGGTCCAAGAGACCCAGTACTTC
TRBJ2-1	.	.	TRBV10-3	CAISESEGGSYNEQFF	TGTGCCATCAGTGAGTCTGAGGGAGGCTCCTACAATGAGCAGTTCTTC
TRBJ2-7	.	.	TRBV28	CASSLYRQAPEQYF	TGTGCCAGCAGTCTTTACAGACAGGCCCCCGAGCAGTACTTC
TRBJ1-2	.	.	TRBV20-1	CSIYTSDGYTF	TGCAGCATATATACCTCTGACGGCTACACCTTC
TRBJ2-7	.	.	TRBV29-1	CSVESSGRGGEQYF	TGCAGCGTTGAATCCAGCGGACGAGGGGGCGAGCAGTACTTC
TRBJ1-1	.	.	TRBV27	CASSLGDRAFF	TGTGCCAGCAGCCTCGGGGATCGGGCTTTCTTT
TRBJ2-5	.	few	TRBV4-1	CASSGRGTQYF	TGCGCCAGCAGCGGTAGAGGGACCCAGTACTTC
TRBJ2-4	.	.	TRBV11-2	CASSSPKNIQYF	TGTGCCAGCAGCTCCCCCAAAAACATTCAGTACTTC
TRBJ1-1	.	.	TRBV7-2	CASTTRVAPLFSEAFF	TGTGCCAGCACTACCCGGGTTGCCCCCTTATTCAGTGAAGCTTTCTTT
TRBJ1-1	.	.	TRBV20-1	CSASRSVEAFF	TGCAGTGCTAGTAGGTCCGTTGAAGCTTTCTTT